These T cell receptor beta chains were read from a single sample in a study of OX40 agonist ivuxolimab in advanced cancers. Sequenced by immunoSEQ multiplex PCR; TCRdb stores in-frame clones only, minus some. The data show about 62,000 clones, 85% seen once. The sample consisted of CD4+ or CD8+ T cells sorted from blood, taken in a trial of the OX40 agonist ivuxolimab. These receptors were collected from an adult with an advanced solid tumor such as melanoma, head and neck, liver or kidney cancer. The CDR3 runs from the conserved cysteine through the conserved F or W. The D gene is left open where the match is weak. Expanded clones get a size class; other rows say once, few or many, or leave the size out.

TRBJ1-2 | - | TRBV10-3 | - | TGTGCCATCAGTGAGTCGCAGAGAAACTATGGCTACACCTTC | CAISESQRNYGYTF
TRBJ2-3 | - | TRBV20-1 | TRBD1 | TGCAGTGCTAGAGAGGGACAGGGAGGATTT | CSAREGQGGF
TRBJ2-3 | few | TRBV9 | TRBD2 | TGTGCCAGCAGCGGACTAGCGGGGGGCACAGATACGCAGTATTTT | CASSGLAGGTDTQYF
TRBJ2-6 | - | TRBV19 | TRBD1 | TGTGCCAGTAGGCGCACCGGGACAGGGAAGTCTGGGGCCAACGTCCTGACTTTC | CASRRTGTGKSGANVLTF
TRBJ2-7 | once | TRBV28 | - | TGTGCCAGCAGTTTACCCTCCGGAGGACCCTCCTACGAGCAGTACTTC | CASSLPSGGPSYEQYF
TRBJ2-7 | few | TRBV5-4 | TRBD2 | TGTGCCAGCAGCCGGCCCGGGACTAGCGGCTACGAGCAGTACTTC | CASSRPGTSGYEQYF
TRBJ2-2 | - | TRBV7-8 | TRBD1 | TGTGCCAGCAGCCCTGAGGGACAGGGGACCTTCCAGGGCACCGGGGAGCTGTTTTTT | CASSPEGQGTFQGTGELFF
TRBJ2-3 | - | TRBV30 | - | TGTGCCTGGAGTGATGAGCGGATTGGAGATACGCAGTATTTT | CAWSDERIGDTQYF
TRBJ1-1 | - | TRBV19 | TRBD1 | TGTGCCAGTAGTAGGGGACAGGGCTTGAACACTGAAGCTTTCTTT | CASSRGQGLNTEAFF
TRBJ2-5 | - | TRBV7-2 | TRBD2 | TGTGCCAGCAGTCGATCTAGCGGGGGAACCCAAGAGACCCAGTACTTC | CASSRSSGGTQETQYF
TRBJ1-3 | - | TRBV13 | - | TGTGCCAGCAGCTTAGATCGCAGAAGAAACACCATATATTTT | CASSLDRRRNTIYF
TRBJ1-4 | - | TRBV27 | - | TGTGCCAGCGGCCTGGGGGTTGAAAAACTGTTTTTT | CASGLGVEKLFF
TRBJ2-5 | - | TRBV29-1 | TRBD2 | TGCAGCGTTGGAGCGGGGGTTCGATTAGAGACCCAGTACTTC | CSVGAGVRLETQYF
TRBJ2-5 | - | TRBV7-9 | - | TGTGCCAGCAGTACCGAACTACAAGAGACCCAGTACTTC | CASSTELQETQYF
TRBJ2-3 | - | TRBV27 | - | TGTGCCAGCAGTTTCTCCGGGCCGGGCGGCGCAGATACGCAGTATTTT | CASSFSGPGGADTQYF
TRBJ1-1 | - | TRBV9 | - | TGTGCCAGCAGCATGGCGGGGGGAAACACTGAAGCTTTCTTT | CASSMAGGNTEAFF
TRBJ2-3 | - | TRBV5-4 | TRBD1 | TGTGCCAGCAGCCCAGGGGGTTATACAGATACGCAGTATTTT | CASSPGGYTDTQYF
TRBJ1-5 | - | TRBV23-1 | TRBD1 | TGCGCCAGCAGTCAATCGAACCAGGGGGGCTCGATAGGTAACAATCAGCCCCAGCATTTT | CASSQSNQGGSIGNNQPQHF
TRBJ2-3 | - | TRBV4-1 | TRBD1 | TGCGCCAGCAGCATAGGGACAGGGTACTCAGATACGCAGTATTTT | CASSIGTGYSDTQYF
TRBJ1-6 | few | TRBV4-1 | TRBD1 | TGCGCCAGCAGCACAATACCCCGGACAGGGTATTCACCCCTCCACTTT | CASSTIPRTGYSPLHF
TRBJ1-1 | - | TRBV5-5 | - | TGTGCCAGCAGCCACGGGGACCTGGGTAGGGGTGAAGCTTTCTTT | CASSHGDLGRGEAFF
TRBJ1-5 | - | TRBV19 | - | TGTGCCAGTAGTTCGCCACAGCCCCGGGAACCCCAGCATTTT | CASSSPQPREPQHF
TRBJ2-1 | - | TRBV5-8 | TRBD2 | TGTGCCAGCAGCTTGAGTAGTACGTGGGAGGGTTACAATGAGCAGTTCTTC | CASSLSSTWEGYNEQFF
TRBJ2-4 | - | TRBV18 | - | TGTGCCAGCTCACCAGAGCCCAATAGGGCGCAAAACATTCAGTACTTC | CASSPEPNRAQNIQYF
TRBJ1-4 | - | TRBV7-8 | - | TGTGCCACCTCGCTCGGAGGATACAATGAAAAACTGTTTTTT | CATSLGGYNEKLFF
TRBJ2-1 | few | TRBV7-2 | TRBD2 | TGTGCCAGCAGCTTAGTTGGGACTAGCGGGAATAATGAGCAGTTCTTC | CASSLVGTSGNNEQFF
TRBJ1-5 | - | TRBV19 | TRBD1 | TGTGCCAGTAGTATAGCCGGACAGGGGGCCTATCAGCCCCAGCATTTT | CASSIAGQGAYQPQHF
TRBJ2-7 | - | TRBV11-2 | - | TGTGCCAGCAGCTACCCCCTAGCGCCTAGCTCCTACGAGCAGTACTTC | CASSYPLAPSSYEQYF
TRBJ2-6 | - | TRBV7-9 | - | TGTGCCAGCAGCTCAGACCGCTCTGGGGCCAACGTCCTGACTTTC | CASSSDRSGANVLTF
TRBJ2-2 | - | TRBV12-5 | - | TGTGCTAGTGGTCCCGAGACCGGGGAGCTGTTTTTT | CASGPETGELFF
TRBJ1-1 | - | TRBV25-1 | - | TGTGCCAGCAGTGAATATTTGGGTACTGAAGCTTTCTTT | CASSEYLGTEAFF
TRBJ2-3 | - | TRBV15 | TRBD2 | TGTGCCACCAGCAGAGGAATCGGGGGGGATGATACGCAGTATTTT | CATSRGIGGDDTQYF
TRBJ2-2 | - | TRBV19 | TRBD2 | TGTGCCAGTAGTATCGGACTAGCGGGAGTATCCACCGGGGAGCTGTTTTTT | CASSIGLAGVSTGELFF
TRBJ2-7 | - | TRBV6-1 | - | TGTGCCAGCGGACAGAGCTCCTACGAGCAGTACTTC | CASGQSSYEQYF
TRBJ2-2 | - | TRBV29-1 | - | TGCAGCGTTGAGGCAGGGAGGTCCACCGGGGAGCTGTTTTTT | CSVEAGRSTGELFF
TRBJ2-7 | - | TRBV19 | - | TGTGCCAGTAGTCCGGGTCGGGGTACCTACGAGCAGTACTTC | CASSPGRGTYEQYF